The 8 T cell receptor beta chains listed next were all sequenced from one sample in a study of blood T cells in healthy people across ages. The use of a sample-barcoded 5' primer and a J-beta primer mix characterized a second PCR of about 7 to 12 cycles. TCRdb independently ran MiXCR on the 5' RACE reads; one entry per CDR3 protein. The data show 1.5 million to 2 million distinct CDR3 sequences, about 39% seen once. The specimen sequenced was blood. The receptors stem from a human donor in good health.

The chain links TRBV28 to TRBJ2-5; tentative D call: TRBD1 (6 bases). Germline V lookup: CDR1 MDHEN, CDR2 SYDVKM. The CDR3 runs to 15 residues. Trimming left V 4 bases short and J 2 bases short, with 14 bases between. CDR3 sequence: CASSSGQHVQETQYF. The DNA of the CDR3 is TGTGCCAGCAGTTCCGGACAGCATGTACAAGAGACCCAGTACTTC.

J is TRBJ2-2 and V is TRBV29-1; 9 bases fit TRBD1. Trimming removed 6 bases from V and 5 bases from J; junction bases left unmatched: 7. This CDR3 region has 14 residues. Germline V gene data show CDR1 as SQVTM and CDR2 as ANQGSEA. Here the CDR3 reads CSVEGQGFTGELFF. CDR3 sequence (DNA): TGCAGCGTCGAGGGACAGGGTTTTACCGGGGAGCTGTTTTTT.

In this sample, this clonotype turned up a few times. V is TRBV6-1 and J is TRBJ1-2, with 7 positions matching TRBD1. V lost 8 bases to trimming and J lost 3 bases; unmatched junction nucleotides: 12. The CDR3 has 15 amino acids. CDR1 and CDR2 from the germline V gene are MNHNS and SASEGT. CDR3 sequence reads: CASGGQPRTDYGYTF. CDR3 nucleotide sequence: TGTGCCAGCGGGGGACAGCCTAGGACCGACTATGGCTACACCTTC.

The table lists this clonotype with a few counts. The chain is built from TRBV29-1 and TRBJ2-1; either TRBD1 or TRBD2 may supply D (5 bases each). This CDR3 spans 11 amino acids. Trimming stripped 4 bases from V and 7 bases from J, with 8 bases between. CDR1 SQVTM and CDR2 ANQGSEA come from the germline V gene. CDR3 coding DNA: TGCAGCGTTGGATGGGGGAATGAGCAGTTCTTC. This sequence encodes CSVGWGNEQFF.

This clonotype was seen more than once but under ten times. The J gene is TRBJ1-1, the V gene TRBV29-1, with TRBD1 as a possible D gene (5 bases). This CDR3 spans 12 amino acids. The germline V and J ends were trimmed by 3 bases and 3 bases, with 8 bases remaining between them. Germline CDR1 is SQVTM and CDR2 is ANQGSEA. CDR3 region: CSVEGGHTEAFF. Written as DNA, the CDR3 is TGCAGCGTTGAGGGGGGTCACACTGAAGCTTTCTTT.

In this sample, this clonotype turned up many times. This chain links TRBV6-2 or TRBV6-3 with TRBJ2-4; D ambiguous. The germline CDR1 and CDR2 sequences are MNHEY and SVGEGT. CDR3 length: 15 amino acids. The V and J ends lost 2 bases and 6 bases respectively, with 14 bases between them. The CDR3 DNA reads as TGTGCCAGCAGTTACGGCGTCAGTGGGCGAAACATTCAGTACTTC. This codes for CASSYGVSGRNIQYF.

This clonotype was observed a few times. CDR3 in DNA: TGTGCCAGCAGTCTCCGAGGGACCCGGGGTACGTTAGCCAAAAACATTCAGTACTTC. It encodes CASSLRGTRGTLAKNIQYF. The chain uses TRBV6-2 or TRBV6-3 and TRBJ2-4; the D gene could be TRBD1 or TRBD2 (5 bases each). This CDR3 region has 19 residues. The germline CDR1 and CDR2 sequences are MNHEY and SVGEGT. V was clipped by 5 bases and J by 0 bases, with 23 bases between them.

This clonotype turned up a few times. The rearrangement joins TRBV3-1 to TRBJ1-2; 8 bases agree with TRBD1. Germline lookup yields CDR1 LGHDT and CDR2 YNNKEL (reference sequence). There are 17 residues in the CDR3. Trimming removed 2 bases from V and 4 bases from J; junction bases left unmatched: 12. The CDR3 protein is CASSQRVARGPFYGYTF. In DNA form, the CDR3 reads TGTGCCAGCAGCCAACGCGTTGCCAGGGGGCCTTTCTATGGCTACACCTTC.